The clone carrying this TCR beta chain turned up a few times. Its cognate antigen is unknown. These data come from a study of naive and memory T cell subsets. Two oligonucleotides, mixed equimolar, formed the beta constant-region primer covering TRBC1 and TRBC2. The ligated cDNA underwent four PCR rounds using SP2 and nested alpha and beta constant-region primers. TCRdb independently ran MiXCR on the UMI-ligation and nested PCR reads; one entry per CDR3 protein. The repertoire consists of approximately 29,000 distinct CDR3 sequences, with 18% occurring once and the leading ten covering 3% to 3.5%. The CDR3 sequence is 12 residues long. V was shortened by 7 bases and J by 14 bases, with 19 bases between the two germline ends. Findings of the study overall: Over 90% of naive TCR sequences appeared only once, unlike memory subsets. From naive to CM, EM and EMRA, diversity decreased and Gini increased. TCR counts from RNA may reflect activation-linked expression changes.

The sequence derives from a human donor in good health. V is TRBV12-3 or TRBV12-4 and J is TRBJ2-3; D is perhaps TRBD1 or TRBD2 (5 bases each). Specimen: effector memory CD4+ T cells from blood. Subset given: effector memory, CD45RA- CD27-. The CDR3 loop reads CASTLLGERRYF. The DNA of the CDR3 is TGTGCCAGCACCCTACTAGGGGAAAGAAGGTATTTT.